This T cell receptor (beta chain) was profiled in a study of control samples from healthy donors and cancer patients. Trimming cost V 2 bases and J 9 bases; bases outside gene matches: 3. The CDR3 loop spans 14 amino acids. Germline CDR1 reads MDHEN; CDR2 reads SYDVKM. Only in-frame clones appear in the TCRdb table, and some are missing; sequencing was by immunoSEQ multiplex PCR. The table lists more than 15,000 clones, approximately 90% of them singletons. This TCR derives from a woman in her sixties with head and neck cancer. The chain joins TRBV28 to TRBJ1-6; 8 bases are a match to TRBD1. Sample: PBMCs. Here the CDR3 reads CASSLGTGSSPLHF. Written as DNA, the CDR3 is TGTGCCAGCAGTTTAGGGACAGGTAGTTCACCCCTCCACTTT.